These 5 T cell receptor beta chains originate from one sample sequenced in a study of blood T cell repertoires in COVID-19. Sequenced by immunoSEQ multiplex PCR; TCRdb stores in-frame clones only, minus some. Altogether 190,000 or so clones are present, roughly 80% being singletons, with the ten largest covering roughly 6.9%. The sample was PBMCs or T cells enriched from blood (not recorded which). The source of these receptors is a man aged 35 to 55 who had recovered from COVID-19.

V and J are TRBV5-4 and TRBJ1-6; D not certain. CDR1 and CDR2 from the germline V gene are SGHNT and YYREEE (reference sequence). V gave up 0 bases and J gave up 7 bases, with 14 bases separating them. The CDR3 runs to 16 residues. As DNA, the CDR3 is TGTGCCAGCAGCTTGGGATCGACAATAACCAATTCACCCCTCCACTTT. This encodes CASSLGSTITNSPLHF.

The chain employs TRBV19 and TRBJ1-1; TRBD1 might be the D (5 bases). Trimming removed 6 bases at V and 1 base at J, with 12 bases between. Germline lookup yields CDR1 LNHDA and CDR2 SQIVND (reference sequence). This CDR3 region has 14 residues. The CDR3 protein is CASRFGGTNTEAFF. Written as DNA, the CDR3 is TGTGCCAGTAGGTTTGGGGGGACGAACACTGAAGCTTTCTTT.

This chain uses TRBV30 with TRBJ2-1, with 7 nucleotides matching TRBD1. Germline V gives CDR1 GTSNPN, CDR2 SVGIG (reference sequence). The CDR3 is 15 residues long. Trimming took 0 bases from V and 7 from J; bases not matched to a gene: 9. As DNA, the CDR3 is TGTGCCTGGAGTGTACAGGGGCGAAGAAGTAATGAGCAGTTCTTC. It encodes CAWSVQGRRSNEQFF.

The chain joins TRBV10-3 to TRBJ1-1; no definite D call. Per germline, CDR1 ENHRY and CDR2 SYGVKD. This CDR3 is built from 13 residues. Trimming shortened V by 10 bases and J by 1 base, and 13 bases separated the two germline ends. Written as DNA, the CDR3 is TGTGCCACCATCGACATTCCGAACACTGAAGCTTTCTTT. It is translated as CATIDIPNTEAFF.

Worth noting for this clone: This sample includes further DNA sequences coding for the same CDR3. The V and J genes are TRBV25-1 and TRBJ1-2, with 9 bases aligning to TRBD1. V lost 6 bases and J lost 4; bases outside the gene matches: 3. Germline values: CDR1 MGHDK, CDR2 SYGVNS. This CDR3 has 13 amino acids. The CDR3 loop is CASRGQGGYGYTF. DNA of the CDR3: TGTGCCAGCAGGGGACAGGGCGGCTATGGCTACACCTTC.